The 29 T cell receptor beta chains given below trace back to one sample, sequenced in a study of T cell repertoires in cytomegalovirus infection. TCRdb re-called the reads through MiXCR, storing one row per CDR3 protein. The sample shows about 310,000 distinct CDR3 sequences, 15% to 20% of them seen only once. The specimen sequenced was PBMCs. The receptors stem from a human donor in good health (CMV status not recorded). Some clones in this sample may be carry-over from other donors' samples.

The chain links TRBV6-4 to TRBJ1-5; the D gene is possibly TRBD1 (5 bases). Trimming removed 3 bases at V and 9 bases at J, with 12 bases between. CDR1 is MRHNA and CDR2 is SNTAGT in the germline V gene. CDR3 length: 13 residues. In DNA, the CDR3 is TGTGCCAGCAGTGAGGGCCTCGGGGGGCCCCAGCATTTT. The encoded protein is CASSEGLGGPQHF.

This clonotype was seen ten or more times. The chain joins TRBV7-8 to TRBJ2-1; D not certain. V was clipped by 6 bases and J by 0 bases, with 27 bases between them. This CDR3 has 20 amino acids. Germline-derived CDR1 and CDR2 are SGHVS and FQNEAQ. Written as DNA, the CDR3 is TGTGCCAGCAGTCCCGCGAAATACGCGGATGGCAGCCGCTCCTACAATGAGCAGTTCTTC. Encoded protein: CASSPAKYADGSRSYNEQFF.

This clonotype was detected ten times or more. The chain couples TRBV7-2 to TRBJ2-1, with a tentative D call TRBD2 (5 bases). The germline V and J ends were trimmed by 1 base and 8 bases, with 9 bases remaining between them. Germline V gene lookup returns CDR1 SGHTA and CDR2 FQGNSA. The CDR3 is 13 amino acids. The CDR3 sequence: CASSLGPSYEQFF. CDR3 bases: TGTGCCAGCAGCTTAGGACCTAGCTATGAGCAGTTCTTC.

This sequence joins TRBV28 and TRBJ2-7; 12 bases line up with TRBD1. Germline CDR1 reads MDHEN; CDR2 reads SYDVKM. The junction had 5 bases not matched to a gene; V was cut back by 6 bases and J by 2 bases. CDR3 length equals 15 residues. CDR3 in amino acids: CASRGDRGLAYEQYF. The CDR3 region has the DNA TGTGCCAGCAGGGGGGACAGGGGGCTGGCCTACGAGCAGTACTTC.

This clonotype was seen ten or more times. V and J are TRBV6-5 and TRBJ1-5, with D possibly matching TRBD1 (6 bases). Germline V CDR1 and CDR2: MNHEY, SVGAGI. Trimming removed 0 bases at V and 9 bases at J, with 12 bases between. This CDR3 is 14 amino acids long. The CDR3 DNA follows: TGTGCCAGCAGTTACTCCGGGGGGCAAACGCCCCAGCATTTT. This codes for CASSYSGGQTPQHF.

The J gene is TRBJ1-4, the V gene TRBV29-1, with TRBD1 matching 8 bases. V lost 5 bases, J lost 6 bases, and 2 bases stayed unmatched. The CDR3 is 12 amino acids. Germline assignment: CDR1 SQVTM and CDR2 ANQGSEA. CDR3 sequence reads: CSVQGADEKLFF. CDR3 sequence (DNA): TGCAGCGTTCAGGGGGCGGATGAAAAACTGTTTTTT.

This clonotype was seen more than once but under ten times. This chain links TRBV12-3 or TRBV12-4 with TRBJ2-2; TRBD2 might be the D (5 bases). This CDR3 has 14 residues. V was trimmed by 3 bases and J by 4 bases, leaving 9 bases between them. CDR3 nucleotides: TGTGCCAGCAGTTTTTCGGGAATCACCGGGGAGCTGTTTTTT. Translation: CASSFSGITGELFF.

The chain employs TRBV24-1 and TRBJ2-3; D not certain. V lost 9 bases to trimming and J lost 3 bases, with 9 bases between them. The CDR3 runs to 12 residues. In germline, CDR1 is KGHDR, CDR2 SFDVKD. The CDR3 loop reads CATRGETDTQYF. The CDR3 bases are TGTGCCACCCGTGGTGAAACAGATACGCAGTATTTT.

The chain joins TRBV19 to TRBJ1-6, with 8 positions matching TRBD1. After removal of 5 bases from V and 0 bases from J, the junction contained 6 bases not matched to a gene. The germline V gene has CDR1 LNHDA and CDR2 SQIVND (reference sequence). The CDR3 is made up of 17 amino acids. The CDR3 coding sequence is TGTGCCAGTAGTCCCCGGGACAGGAGCTCCTATAATTCACCCCTCCACTTT. Translation: CASSPRDRSSYNSPLHF.

This chain's CDR3 is CSVEESGWAEAFF. The DNA for the CDR3 is TGCAGCGTTGAAGAGTCGGGTTGGGCTGAAGCTTTCTTT. V gene TRBV29-1 combines with J gene TRBJ1-1; D not certain. V was shortened by 0 bases and J by 6 bases, with 11 bases between the two germline ends. CDR3 size: 13 residues. Looked up from germline, CDR1 is SQVTM and CDR2 is ANQGSEA.

This clonotype came up once. This clone may be a read error of a much larger clone one base away. The gene calls are TRBV12-3 or TRBV12-4 and TRBJ2-3, with D maybe TRBD1 (5 bases). This CDR3 is 12 amino acids long. V lost 3 bases to trimming and J lost 8 bases, with 9 bases between them. CDR3 sequence (DNA): TGTGCCAGCAGTTTTTTTGGGGCTACGCAGTATTTT. Protein: CASSFFGATQYF.

This clonotype was detected a few times. The chain recombines TRBV7-6 with TRBJ2-7, with D uncertain. Germline values: CDR1 SGHVS, CDR2 FNYEAQ. The CDR3 length is 13 residues. Deletions cut 5 bases from V and 3 bases from J, with 11 bases between. CDR3 DNA sequence: TGTGCCAGCAGCCCACGGAACTACTACGAGCAGTACTTC. Amino acids: CASSPRNYYEQYF.

The V and J genes are TRBV20-1 and TRBJ2-1; no firm D call. V dropped 0 bases and J dropped 12 bases, with 15 bases sitting between them. The CDR3 runs to 13 residues. The germline gives CDR1 DFQATT, CDR2 SNEGSKA (reference sequence). The CDR3, as DNA: TGCAGTGCTAGAGATGGGTGGGGTAGTCCGCAGTTCTTC. This translates into CSARDGWGSPQFF.

The chain is built from TRBV28 and TRBJ1-4; maybe TRBD1 (5 bases). Trimming took 7 bases from V and 3 from J, leaving 12 bases between them. This CDR3 has 14 residues. Germline-derived CDR1 and CDR2 are MDHEN and SYDVKM. The CDR3 protein is CASKRQLANEKLFF. The CDR3, as DNA: TGTGCCAGCAAACGACAGCTGGCTAATGAAAAACTGTTTTTT.

The table lists this clonotype with a few counts. The chain couples TRBV4-3 to TRBJ2-2; 8 bases are shared with TRBD2. The trim removed 6 bases at V and 1 base at J, leaving 7 bases unmatched. The CDR3 consists of 16 residues. Germline V CDR1 and CDR2: LGHNA, YSLEER. CDR3 in DNA: TGCGCCAGCAGTGCAATGGCGGGGGGGAACACCGGGGAGCTGTTTTTT. This encodes CASSAMAGGNTGELFF.

This clonotype showed up many times. A junction end diverges from the germline sequence, so it may reflect a read error. The V and J genes are TRBV7-2 and TRBJ2-1; 15 bases line up with TRBD2. The CDR3 has 17 residues. Germline assignment: CDR1 SGHTA and CDR2 FQGNSA. CDR3 DNA: TGTGCCAGCAGCGTAGCCGCTGGACTAGCGGGGGGGAATGAGCAGTTCTTC. Its translation: CASSVAAGLAGGNEQFF.

This clonotype appeared many times. This chain uses TRBV20-1 with TRBJ1-1; TRBD1 aligns across 9 bases. This CDR3 has 14 amino acids. Trimming cost V 5 bases and J 4 bases; bases outside gene matches: 8. Germline CDR1 DFQATT, CDR2 SNEGSKA (reference sequence). The CDR3 region is CSAGGTGTPTEAFF. CDR3 bases: TGCAGTGCTGGGGGGACAGGGACCCCCACTGAAGCTTTCTTT.

This clonotype was seen at least ten times. The CDR3 DNA is TGTGCCAGCAGTTACCCTCAACAGGGGGGCAATCAGCCCCAGCATTTT. Encoded protein: CASSYPQQGGNQPQHF. The J gene is TRBJ1-5, the V gene TRBV6-6, with TRBD1 matching over 8 bases. Losses at the gene ends were 2 bases for V and 2 bases for J; bases not matched to a gene: 5. Germline V CDR1 and CDR2: MNHNY, SVGAGI (reference sequence). The CDR3 extends over 16 amino acids.

There are many counts of this clonotype. The chain employs TRBV11-2 and TRBJ2-3; 9 nucleotides line up with TRBD2. The CDR3 has 15 residues. Germline assignment: CDR1 SGHAT and CDR2 FQNNGV. J gave up 2 bases and V 5 bases, and 5 bases lay outside the gene matches. The CDR3 region is CASSHRLADTDTQYF. Written as DNA, the CDR3 is TGTGCCAGCAGCCACCGACTAGCGGACACAGATACGCAGTATTTT.

This clonotype was counted ten times or more. V and J are TRBV7-9 and TRBJ1-1; no definite D call. Trimming stripped 5 bases from V and 7 bases from J, with 8 bases between. The germline CDR1 and CDR2 sequences are SEHNR and FQNEAQ (reference sequence). The CDR3 is 11 amino acids. This chain's CDR3 is CASSPTFEAFF. Here the CDR3 DNA reads TGTGCCAGCAGCCCAACCTTTGAAGCTTTCTTT. Complete variable domain (other parts from reference TRBV7-9 and TRBJ1-1): DTGVSQNPRHKITKRGQNVTFRCDPISEHNRLYWYRQTLGQGPEFLTYFQNEAQLEKSRLLSDRFSAERPKGSFSTLEIQRTEQGDSAMYLCASSPTFEAFFGQGTRLTVV.

The V and J genes are TRBV10-3 and TRBJ1-2; the match to TRBD1 covers 7 bases. Unmatched junction bases numbered 3, after V lost 0 bases and J lost 5 bases. Germline V gene sequence: CDR1 ENHRY, CDR2 SYGVKD. The CDR3 spans 14 residues. The DNA of the CDR3 is TGTGCCATCAGTGAGTCGACAGGGACTTATGGCTACACCTTC. It encodes CAISESTGTYGYTF.

This chain connects TRBV5-3 to TRBJ2-7, with a possible D match to TRBD1 (5 bases). TRBV5-3 is labeled an ORF, and its function is uncertain. The CDR3 contains 11 residues. Trimming took 8 bases from V and 3 from J, leaving 9 bases between them. The CDR3 bases are TGTGCCAGCAGGGATCACTACGAGCAGTACTTC. Protein sequence: CASRDHYEQYF.

The chain joins TRBV27 to TRBJ2-2; TRBD1 matches at 8 bases. V trimming: 7 bases; J trimming: 5 bases; junction bases outside the gene matches: 3. CDR3 length equals 13 residues. CDR1 and CDR2 (germline): MNHEY, SMNVEV (reference sequence). The CDR3 is CASNTGGTGELFF. The DNA for the CDR3 is TGTGCCAGCAACACAGGGGGAACCGGGGAGCTGTTTTTT.

Concerning this clonotype itself: This may be a read error, as it is one base from a much larger clone. V is TRBV7-2 and J is TRBJ2-3; TRBD2 agrees at 8 bases. CDR3 size: 15 residues. Germline V lookup: CDR1 SGHTA, CDR2 FQGNSA. Trimming removed 2 bases from V and 4 bases from J; junction bases left unmatched: 5. CDR3 DNA: TGTGCCAGCAGCTTAAATGCGGGGGGTCCAGATACGCAGTATTTT. It yields the protein CASSLNAGGPDTQYF.

This sequence joins TRBV7-9 and TRBJ2-5, with D possibly TRBD1 on 7 matching bases. Germline V gives CDR1 SEHNR, CDR2 FQNEAQ (reference sequence). The CDR3 contains 12 residues. Trimming removed 10 bases from V and 4 bases from J, with 13 bases in between. CDR3 sequence: CATQGGAETQYF. Written as DNA, the CDR3 is TGTGCCACCCAGGGGGGTGCAGAGACCCAGTACTTC.

The table lists this clonotype with a count of one. A much larger clonotype is one base distant, so this may be a read error. V is TRBV7-9 and J is TRBJ1-2; a possible D gene is TRBD1 (6 bases). Germline V gives CDR1 SEHNR, CDR2 FQNEAQ (reference sequence). The CDR3 length is 13 residues. V lost 1 base, J lost 10 bases, and 13 bases lay in between. CDR3 nucleotide sequence: TGTGCCAGCAGCTTAGTAGGGGAGGGGGACTACACCTTC. Its protein is CASSLVGEGDYTF. Drawing the rest from reference TRBV7-9 and TRBJ1-2, the complete variable domain is DTGVSQNPRHKITKRGQNVTFRCDPISEHNRLYWYRQTLGQGPEFLTYFQNEAQLEKSRLLSDRFSAERPKGSFSTLEIQRTEQGDSAMYLCASSLVGEGDYTFGSGTRLTVV.

The gene calls are TRBV5-1 and TRBJ2-5, with 8 nucleotides matching TRBD2. The length of the CDR3 is 15 residues. Germline V gene lookup returns CDR1 SGHRS and CDR2 YFSETQ. Germline trimming cut 4 bases from V and 3 bases from J; bases unmatched to any gene: 8. In nucleotides, the CDR3 is TGCGCCAGCAGCCGCTACCGGGGGGGGGAAGAGACCCAGTACTTC. The encoded protein is CASSRYRGGEETQYF.

This clonotype was counted many times. The V gene is TRBV6-2 or TRBV6-3, the J gene TRBJ2-2; TRBD1 aligns across 10 bases. The CDR3 contains 15 residues. Germline V gives CDR1 MNHEY, CDR2 SVGEGT. V gave up 2 bases and J gave up 6 bases; unmatched junction bases: 3. This chain's CDR3 is CASSYGGTGAGELFF. In nucleotides, the CDR3 is TGTGCCAGCAGTTACGGGGGGACAGGGGCCGGGGAGCTGTTTTTT.

The chain uses TRBV28 and TRBJ2-3, with D uncertain. Germline assignment: CDR1 MDHEN and CDR2 SYDVKM. This CDR3 is built from 12 residues. Trimming stripped 8 bases from V and 6 bases from J, with 12 bases between. DNA of the CDR3: TGTGCCAGCTCATCCTGGCCCGATACGCAGTATTTT. Translation: CASSSWPDTQYF.